This T cell receptor beta chain emerged from a study of T cell clonotyping in hematopoietic cell transplantation. Study conclusions and caveats: After transplant, recipient diversity fell while pathologically expanded clonotypes grew through day 180.

CDR1 and CDR2 from the germline V gene are ENHRY and SYGVKD. The CDR3 sequence is 12 residues long. V was cut by 3 bases and J by 7 bases, with 4 bases left in between. Some clones are missing from TCRdb's copy, which holds only in-frame ones; the method was immunoSEQ multiplex PCR. The data hold about 70,000 clones, with 94% observed a single time. As for this clone: Antigen unknown.

The sample comprised peripheral blood mononuclear cells. The genes are TRBV10-3 and TRBJ1-6; no clear D gene. This sequence was found in a man in his fifties or sixties in good health. Some clones in this sample may be carry-over from other donors' samples. CDR3 in DNA: TGTGCCATCAGTGATAACAATTCACCCCTCCACTTT. Translation gives CAISDNNSPLHF.